This T cell receptor beta chain was obtained from a study of cytomegalovirus exposure and HLA in healthy donors. The study, taken as a whole, reports: Presence/absence analyses supposed approximately even sequencing depth among donors.

The CDR3 is 15 residues long. Germline loops: CDR1 SGHRS, CDR2 YFSETQ. The ends were cut back, 3 bases at V and 0 bases at J, with 12 bases in the middle. It was with 60 Vbeta and 13 Jbeta primers that the PCR ran. The repertoire was sequenced with immunoSEQ multiplex PCR; TCRdb's copy has only in-frame clones and lacks some. Among approximately 190,000 clones listed, approximately 78% were seen once. A remark on this clone: Its target is unknown.

Sequencing used PBMCs. This clonotype was obtained from a woman in her late teens or twenties in good health and CMV-seronegative. This sequence joins TRBV5-1 and TRBJ1-2, with D unclear. CDR3 in amino acids: CASSSQHNTNYGYTF. For the CDR3, the DNA is TGCGCCAGCAGCTCTCAACATAATACTAACTATGGCTACACCTTC.